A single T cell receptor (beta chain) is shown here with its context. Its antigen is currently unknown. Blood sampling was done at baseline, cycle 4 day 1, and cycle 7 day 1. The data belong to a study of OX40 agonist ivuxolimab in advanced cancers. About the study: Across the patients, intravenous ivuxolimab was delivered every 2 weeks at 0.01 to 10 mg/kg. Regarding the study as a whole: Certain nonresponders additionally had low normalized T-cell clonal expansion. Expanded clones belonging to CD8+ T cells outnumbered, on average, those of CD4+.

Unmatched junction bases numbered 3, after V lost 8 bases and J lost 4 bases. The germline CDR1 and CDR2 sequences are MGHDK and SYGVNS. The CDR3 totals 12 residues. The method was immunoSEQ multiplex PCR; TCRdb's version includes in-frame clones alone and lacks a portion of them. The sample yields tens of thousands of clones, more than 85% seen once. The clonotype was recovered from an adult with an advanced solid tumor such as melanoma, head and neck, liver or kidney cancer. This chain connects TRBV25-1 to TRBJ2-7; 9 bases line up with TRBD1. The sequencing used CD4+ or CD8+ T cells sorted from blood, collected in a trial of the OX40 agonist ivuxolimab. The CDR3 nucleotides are TGTGCCAGCGGGACAGGGTATTACGAGCAGTACTTC. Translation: CASGTGYYEQYF.